What follows describes a single TCR beta chain. The target antigen is unknown. In the PCR, 60 Vbeta and 13 Jbeta primers were used. The protocol was immunoSEQ multiplex PCR, while the TCRdb copy is restricted to in-frame clones and leaves out a portion. Among about 260,000 clones, roughly 86% were seen once, and the ten largest hold 1.5% to 2.5%. The sample belongs to a study of cytomegalovirus exposure and HLA in healthy donors. Regarding the study as a whole: In presence/absence analyses, roughly uniform sequencing depth across donors was assumed. The study put 150 to 200 TCR beta chains on its list as cytomegalovirus-associated.

V was trimmed by 4 bases and J by 4 bases, leaving 16 bases between them. Germline V lookup: CDR1 LGHNA, CDR2 YSLEER. The CDR3 is 16 residues long. The sample was PBMCs. This receptor was obtained from a woman in her 40s in good health and CMV-seropositive. V and J are TRBV4-3 and TRBJ1-4, with D possibly matching TRBD1 (6 bases). CDR3 nucleotide sequence: TGCGCCAGCAGCCTCCTACAAACAGGGCTTAATGAAAAACTGTTTTTT. Its translation: CASSLLQTGLNEKLFF.